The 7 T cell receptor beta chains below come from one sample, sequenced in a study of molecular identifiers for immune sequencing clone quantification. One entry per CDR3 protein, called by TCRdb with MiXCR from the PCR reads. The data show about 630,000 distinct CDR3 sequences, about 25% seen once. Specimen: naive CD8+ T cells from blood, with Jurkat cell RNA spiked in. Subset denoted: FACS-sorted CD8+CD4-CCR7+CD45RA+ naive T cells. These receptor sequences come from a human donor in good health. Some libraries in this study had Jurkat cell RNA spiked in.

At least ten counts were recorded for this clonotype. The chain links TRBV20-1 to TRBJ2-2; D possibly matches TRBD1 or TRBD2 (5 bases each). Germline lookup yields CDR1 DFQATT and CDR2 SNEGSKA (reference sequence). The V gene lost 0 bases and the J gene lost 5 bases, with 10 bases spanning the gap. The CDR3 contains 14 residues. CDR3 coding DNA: TGCAGTGCTAGAGAGCGGTGGGGGACCGGGGAGCTGTTTTTT. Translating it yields CSARERWGTGELFF.

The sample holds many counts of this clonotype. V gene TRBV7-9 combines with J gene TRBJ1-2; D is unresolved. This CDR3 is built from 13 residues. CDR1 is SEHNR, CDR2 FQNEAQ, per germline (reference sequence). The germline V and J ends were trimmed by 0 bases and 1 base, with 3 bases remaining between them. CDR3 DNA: TGTGCCAGCAGCTTAGCCAGTAACTATGGCTACACCTTC. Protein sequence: CASSLASNYGYTF.

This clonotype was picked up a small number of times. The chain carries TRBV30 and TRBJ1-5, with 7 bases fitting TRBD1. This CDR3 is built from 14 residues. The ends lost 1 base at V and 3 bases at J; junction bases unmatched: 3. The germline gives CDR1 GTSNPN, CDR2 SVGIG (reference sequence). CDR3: CAWSGDSYNQPQHF. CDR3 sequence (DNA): TGTGCCTGGAGTGGGGACAGTTACAATCAGCCCCAGCATTTT. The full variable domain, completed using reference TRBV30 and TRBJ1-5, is SQTIHQWPATLVQPVGSPLSLECTVEGTSNPNLYWYRQAAGRGLQLLFYSVGIGQISSEVPQNLSASRPQDRQFILSSKKLLLSDSGFYLCAWSGDSYNQPQHFGDGTRLSIL.

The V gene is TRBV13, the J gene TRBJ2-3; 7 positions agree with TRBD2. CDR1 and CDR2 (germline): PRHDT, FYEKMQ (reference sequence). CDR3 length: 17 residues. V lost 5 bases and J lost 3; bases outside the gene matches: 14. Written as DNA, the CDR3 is TGTGCCAGCAGCGAAAGGGACTATGCGGGAGCGACAGATACGCAGTATTTT. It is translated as CASSERDYAGATDTQYF.

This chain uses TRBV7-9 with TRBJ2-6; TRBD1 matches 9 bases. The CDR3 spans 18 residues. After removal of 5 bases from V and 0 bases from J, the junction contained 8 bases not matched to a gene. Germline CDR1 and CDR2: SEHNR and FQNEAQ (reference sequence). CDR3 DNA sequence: TGTGCCAGCAGCGCGCGGACAGGGGAAGGCTCTGGGGCCAACGTCCTGACTTTC. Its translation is CASSARTGEGSGANVLTF.

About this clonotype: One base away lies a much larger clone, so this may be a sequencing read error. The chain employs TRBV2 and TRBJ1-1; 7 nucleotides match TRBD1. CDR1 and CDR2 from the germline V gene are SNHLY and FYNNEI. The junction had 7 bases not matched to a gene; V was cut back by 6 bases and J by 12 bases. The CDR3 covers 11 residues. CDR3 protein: CASRDRLLTFF. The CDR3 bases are TGTGCCAGCAGGGACAGGTTGTTAACTTTCTTT. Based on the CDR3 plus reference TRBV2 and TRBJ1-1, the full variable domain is EPEVTQTPSHQVTQMGQEVILRCVPISNHLYFYWYRQILGQKVEFLVSFYNNEISEKSEIFDDQFSVERPDGSNFTLKIRSTKLEDSAMYFCASRDRLLTFFGQGTRLTVV.

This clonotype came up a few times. The chain's CDR3 is CASSLRLAGPYEQYF. The CDR3 DNA sequence: TGTGCCAGCAGCTTAAGACTAGCGGGACCCTACGAGCAGTACTTC. V is TRBV5-6 and J is TRBJ2-7, with 11 bases aligning to TRBD2. The CDR3 is 15 amino acids. V was clipped by 2 bases and J by 2 bases; unmatched bases: 3. In germline, CDR1 is SGHDT, CDR2 YYEEEE.